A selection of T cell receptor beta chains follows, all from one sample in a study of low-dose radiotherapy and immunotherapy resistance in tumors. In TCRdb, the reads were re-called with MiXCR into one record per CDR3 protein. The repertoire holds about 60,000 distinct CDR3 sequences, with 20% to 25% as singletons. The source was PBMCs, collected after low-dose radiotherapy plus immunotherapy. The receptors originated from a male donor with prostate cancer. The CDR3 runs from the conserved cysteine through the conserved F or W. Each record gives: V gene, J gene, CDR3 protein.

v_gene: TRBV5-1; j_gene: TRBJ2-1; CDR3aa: CASSLLVWETRNEQFF
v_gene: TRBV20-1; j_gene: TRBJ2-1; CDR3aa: CSTLFTANEQFF
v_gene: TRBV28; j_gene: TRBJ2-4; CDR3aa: CASSLAGDRGSRIF
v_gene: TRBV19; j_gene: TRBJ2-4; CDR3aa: CASAGSNTISKNIQYF
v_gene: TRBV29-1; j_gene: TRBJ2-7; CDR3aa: CSVGGAAPVEQYF
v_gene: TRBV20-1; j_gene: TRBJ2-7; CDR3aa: CSASRAGTGIYEQYF
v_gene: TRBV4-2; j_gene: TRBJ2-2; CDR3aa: CASSQETSGSANTGELFF
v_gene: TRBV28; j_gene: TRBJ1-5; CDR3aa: CASSLSRGLYQPQHF
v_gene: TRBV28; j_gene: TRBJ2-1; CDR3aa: CASKGGSSYNEQFF
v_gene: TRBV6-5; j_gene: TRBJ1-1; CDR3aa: CASSRDRGLGNTEAFF
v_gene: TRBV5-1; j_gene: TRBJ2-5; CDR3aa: CASSLGDSQETQYF
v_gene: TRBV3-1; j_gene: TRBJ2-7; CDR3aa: CASSPSGTDLATRSYEQYF
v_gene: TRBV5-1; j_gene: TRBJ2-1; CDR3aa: CASSLATRRNEQFF
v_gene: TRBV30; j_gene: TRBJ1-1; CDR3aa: CAWSAQNHRAGEAFF
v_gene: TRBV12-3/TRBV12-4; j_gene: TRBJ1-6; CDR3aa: CASQDTDPYNSPLHF
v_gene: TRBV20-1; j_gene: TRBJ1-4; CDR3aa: CSAPSRTLGGEKLFF
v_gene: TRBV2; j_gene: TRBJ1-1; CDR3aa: CASSERQGWDTEAFF
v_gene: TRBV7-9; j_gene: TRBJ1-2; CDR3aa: CASSTQGYGYTF
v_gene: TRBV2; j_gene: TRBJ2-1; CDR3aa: CASSAGTVAPGEQFF
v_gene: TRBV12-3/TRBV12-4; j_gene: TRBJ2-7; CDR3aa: CASSPRTSGGAYEQYF
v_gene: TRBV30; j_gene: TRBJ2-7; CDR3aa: CAWSSRYEQYF
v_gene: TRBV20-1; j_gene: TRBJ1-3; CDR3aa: CSAASTGTAATTGNTIYF
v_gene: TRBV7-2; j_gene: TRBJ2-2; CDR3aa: CASSLRTGGMNTGELFF
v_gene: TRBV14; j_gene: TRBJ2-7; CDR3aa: CASSRVTGSGEQYF
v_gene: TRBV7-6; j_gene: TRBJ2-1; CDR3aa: CASSLGLASGREFF
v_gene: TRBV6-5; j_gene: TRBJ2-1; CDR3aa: CASSDTRTGLAERQFF
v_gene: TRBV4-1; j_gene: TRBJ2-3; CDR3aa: CASSRLQGSTDTQYF
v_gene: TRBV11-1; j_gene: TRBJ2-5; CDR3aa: CASSLASSRQETQYF
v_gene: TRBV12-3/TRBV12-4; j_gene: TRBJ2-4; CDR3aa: CASSPTGADIQYF
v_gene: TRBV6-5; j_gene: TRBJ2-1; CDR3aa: CASSLMTGAGYEQFF
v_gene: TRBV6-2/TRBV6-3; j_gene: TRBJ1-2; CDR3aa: CASRLQGAGYGYTF
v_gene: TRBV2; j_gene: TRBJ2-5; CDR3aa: CATPEKAGRTSFQETQYF
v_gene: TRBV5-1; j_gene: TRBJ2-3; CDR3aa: CASSLAWDRGTDTQYF
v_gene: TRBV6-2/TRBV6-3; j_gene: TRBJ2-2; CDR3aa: CATNLAGVQTGELFF
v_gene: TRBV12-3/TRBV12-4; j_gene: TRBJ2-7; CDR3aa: CASSQDRAREQYF
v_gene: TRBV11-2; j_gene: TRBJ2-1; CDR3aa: CASSLGRDRVYNEQFF
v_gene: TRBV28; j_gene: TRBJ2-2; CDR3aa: CASRPPAGELFF
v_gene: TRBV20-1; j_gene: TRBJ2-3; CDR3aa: CSAIRGVSSDTQYF
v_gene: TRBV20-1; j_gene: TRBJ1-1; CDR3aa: CSARVRGSAATEAFF
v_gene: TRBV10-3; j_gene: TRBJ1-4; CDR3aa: CAISEETGVDEKLFF
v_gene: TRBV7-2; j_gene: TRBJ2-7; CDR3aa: CASSLSASGYYEQYF
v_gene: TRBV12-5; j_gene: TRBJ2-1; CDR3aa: CASGLATGRMGLGHEQFF
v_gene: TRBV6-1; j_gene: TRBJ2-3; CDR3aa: CASSLRCGLAGGSTDTQYF
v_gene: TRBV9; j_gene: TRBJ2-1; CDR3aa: CASSVDVGPSYNEQFF
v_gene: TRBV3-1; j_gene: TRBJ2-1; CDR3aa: CASSQGLLPYNEQFF
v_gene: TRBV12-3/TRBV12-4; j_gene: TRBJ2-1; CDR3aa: CASSLAKVLAGEQFF
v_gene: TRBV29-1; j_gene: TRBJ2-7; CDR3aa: CSVVPHGRSYEQYF
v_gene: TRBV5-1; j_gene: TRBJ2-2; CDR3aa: CASSRGQGLNGELFF
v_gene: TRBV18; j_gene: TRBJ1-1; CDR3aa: CVSSSPLRSRVRTEAFF
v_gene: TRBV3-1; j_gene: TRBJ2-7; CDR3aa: CASSSRRGRSEQYF
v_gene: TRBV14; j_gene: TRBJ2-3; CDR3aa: CASSQAARVGGDTQYF
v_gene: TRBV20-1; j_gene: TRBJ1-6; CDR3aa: CSAFPPTGVNSPLHF